This is a list of T cell receptor beta chains from one sample in a study of beta chain features in type 1 diabetes. Produced via immunoSEQ multiplex PCR; TCRdb's table is partial and in-frame only. The table includes some 60,000 clones, around three fifths detected once. The sample comprised Tregs from blood. These receptor sequences come from a woman between 18 and 29 years old in good health. CDR3s include the opening cysteine and the closing phenylalanine or tryptophan. A D gene is named only where the DNA matches it firmly. Size is stated for part of the rows, as once, few or many counts, or as a class when the clone is expanded.

v_call	j_call	clone_size	d_call	cdr3_nt	cdr3_aa
TRBV25-1	TRBJ2-5	-	TRBD2	TGTGCCAGCAGGGAGACTAGCGGGATCCAAGAGACCCAGTACTTC	CASRETSGIQETQYF
TRBV12-5	TRBJ1-1	once	TRBD1	TGTGCTAGTTTGGGACAGGGGAACACTGAAGCTTTCTTT	CASLGQGNTEAFF
TRBV10-3	TRBJ2-3	few	TRBD2	TGTGCCATCAGTGAGAATCCTAGCGGGGGGAAAGATACGCAGTATTTT	CAISENPSGGKDTQYF
TRBV18	TRBJ2-3	-	-	TGTGCCAGCTCCCCGGAAGCCGCCAGCGGACCTACAGATACGCAGTATTTT	CASSPEAASGPTDTQYF
TRBV5-1	TRBJ2-1	-	TRBD1	TGCGCCAGCAGCAGGGACAGCGCATGGAATGAGCAGTTCTTC	CASSRDSAWNEQFF
TRBV7-9	TRBJ2-1	-	TRBD1	TGTGCCAGCAGCCAAACCCTGGGACAGGGAATCGATGAGCAGTTCTTC	CASSQTLGQGIDEQFF
TRBV5-1	TRBJ2-5	-	-	TGCGCCAGCAGGGACAGCCAAGAGACCCAGTACTTC	CASRDSQETQYF
TRBV5-1	TRBJ2-1	-	-	TGCGCCAGCAGTGCCGCAGCGACCAACAATGAGCAGTTCTTC	CASSAAATNNEQFF
TRBV18	TRBJ2-7	-	-	TGTGCCAGCTCACTTTCCTCCACAGGCAGCGAGCAGTACTTC	CASSLSSTGSEQYF
TRBV13	TRBJ1-2	few	TRBD1	TGTGCCAGCAGCCGACCTACAATGGGACAGGGACTATTCTATGGCTACACCTTC	CASSRPTMGQGLFYGYTF
TRBV5-1	TRBJ1-3	-	TRBD1	TGCGCCAGCAGCGCGGGGGACAGGGGAACAAACACCATATATTTT	CASSAGDRGTNTIYF
TRBV25-1	TRBJ2-1	-	TRBD1	TGTGCCAGCAGTGATCAGGGGGCCTTCTACAATGAGCAGTTCTTC	CASSDQGAFYNEQFF
TRBV6-6	TRBJ2-6	few	-	TGTGCCAGCAGTCCTACAGGACCCTCTGGGGCCAACGTCCTGACTTTC	CASSPTGPSGANVLTF
TRBV6-6	TRBJ1-1	once	-	TGTGCCAGCAGTTACCCGTACATGAACACTGAAGCTTTCTTT	CASSYPYMNTEAFF
TRBV5-1	TRBJ1-1	-	-	TGCGCCAGCAGCTTGTTGTCAGGGGCGTTGAACACTGAAGCTTTCTTT	CASSLLSGALNTEAFF
TRBV11-2	TRBJ2-1	-	TRBD2	TGTGCCAGCAGCTCGGGTCCTAGCGGTATCTCCTACAATGAGCAGTTCTTC	CASSSGPSGISYNEQFF
TRBV7-9	TRBJ2-7	-	TRBD1	TGTGCCAGCAGCTTCACAGGGGGCGGCTACGAGCAGTACTTC	CASSFTGGGYEQYF
TRBV6-1	TRBJ2-7	few	-	TGTGCCAGCATCCCTAATAGGGGGAACTCCTACGAGCAGTACTTC	CASIPNRGNSYEQYF
TRBV19	TRBJ2-7	once	TRBD2	TGTGCCAGTAGTTTCAGATGGCAAGCGGGGGCCTACGAGCAGTACTTC	CASSFRWQAGAYEQYF
TRBV18	TRBJ2-1	few	TRBD2	TGTGCCAGCTCACCACCCCGAGCGGGGGGGCCGAATGAGCAGTTCTTC	CASSPPRAGGPNEQFF
TRBV7-8	TRBJ1-4	few	-	TGTGCCAGCAGCTTACCCAGGGAGGGCGGAAAACTGTTTTTT	CASSLPREGGKLFF
TRBV2	TRBJ1-6	-	-	TGTGCCGGGCGTTACTCCTATAATTCACCCCTCCACTTT	CAGRYSYNSPLHF
TRBV4-1	TRBJ1-5	few	TRBD1	TGCGCCAGCAGCCAAGTGGGCAGGGGGAGCAATCAGCCCCAGCATTTT	CASSQVGRGSNQPQHF
TRBV5-1	TRBJ2-5	-	-	TGCGCCAGCAGCCCCGGTAGGGGTTACGGAGAAGAGACCCAGTACTTC	CASSPGRGYGEETQYF
TRBV12-5	TRBJ1-2	-	-	TGTGCTAGTGGTTTGGCCCCACCACAGGGACCTGGCTACACCTTC	CASGLAPPQGPGYTF
TRBV14	TRBJ1-1	-	-	TGTGCCAGCAGCCAAGATTTAAGGGGGTACCCAGCTTTCTTT	CASSQDLRGYPAFF